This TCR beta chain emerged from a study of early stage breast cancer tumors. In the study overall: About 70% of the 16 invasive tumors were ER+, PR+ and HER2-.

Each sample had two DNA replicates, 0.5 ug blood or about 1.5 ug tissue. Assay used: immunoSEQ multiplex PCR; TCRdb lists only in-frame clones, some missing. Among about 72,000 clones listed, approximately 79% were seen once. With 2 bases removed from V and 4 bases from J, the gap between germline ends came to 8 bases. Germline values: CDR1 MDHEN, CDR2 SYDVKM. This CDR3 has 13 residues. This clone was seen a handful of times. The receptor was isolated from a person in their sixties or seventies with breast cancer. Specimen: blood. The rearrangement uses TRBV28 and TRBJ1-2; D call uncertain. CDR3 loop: CASSLNVAYGYTF. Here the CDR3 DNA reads TGTGCCAGCAGTTTAAACGTAGCCTATGGCTACACCTTC.